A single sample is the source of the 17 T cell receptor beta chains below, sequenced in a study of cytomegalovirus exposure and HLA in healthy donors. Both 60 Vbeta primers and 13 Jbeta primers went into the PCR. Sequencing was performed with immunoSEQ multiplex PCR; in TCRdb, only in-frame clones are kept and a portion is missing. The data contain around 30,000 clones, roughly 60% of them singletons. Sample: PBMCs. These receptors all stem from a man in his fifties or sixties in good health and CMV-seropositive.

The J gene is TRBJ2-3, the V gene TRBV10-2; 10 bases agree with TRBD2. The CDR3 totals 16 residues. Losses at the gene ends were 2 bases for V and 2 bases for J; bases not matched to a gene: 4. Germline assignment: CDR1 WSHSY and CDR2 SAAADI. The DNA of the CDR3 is TGCGCCAGCAGTGAGGCTAGCGGGAGTCCCACAGATACGCAGTATTTT. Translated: CASSEASGSPTDTQYF.

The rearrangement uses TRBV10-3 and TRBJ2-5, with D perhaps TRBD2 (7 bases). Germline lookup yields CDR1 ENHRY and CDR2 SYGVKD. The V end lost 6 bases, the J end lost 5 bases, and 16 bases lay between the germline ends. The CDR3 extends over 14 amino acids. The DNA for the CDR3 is TGTGCCATCAGGGACCCTCGGGGGGCTGAGACCCAGTACTTC. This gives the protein CAIRDPRGAETQYF.

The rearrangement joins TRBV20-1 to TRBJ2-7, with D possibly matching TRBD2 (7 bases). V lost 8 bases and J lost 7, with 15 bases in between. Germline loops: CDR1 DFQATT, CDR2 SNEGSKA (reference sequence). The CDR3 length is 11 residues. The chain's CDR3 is CSPAGGQEQYF. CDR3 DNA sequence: TGCAGTCCGGCCGGGGGGCAGGAGCAGTACTTC.

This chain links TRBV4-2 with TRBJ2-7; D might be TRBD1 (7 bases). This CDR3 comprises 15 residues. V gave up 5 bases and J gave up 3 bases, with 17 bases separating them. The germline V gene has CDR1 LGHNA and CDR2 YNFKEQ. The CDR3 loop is CASSSRQGGSYEQYF. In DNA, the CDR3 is TGTGCCAGCAGCTCTCGACAGGGAGGAAGCTACGAGCAGTACTTC.

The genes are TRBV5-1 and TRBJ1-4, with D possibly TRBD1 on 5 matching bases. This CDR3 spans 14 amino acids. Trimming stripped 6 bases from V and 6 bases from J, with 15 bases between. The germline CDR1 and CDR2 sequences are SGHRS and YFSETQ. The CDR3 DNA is TGCGCCAGCATGATGCGGGGGACGGATGAAAAACTGTTTTTT. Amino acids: CASMMRGTDEKLFF.

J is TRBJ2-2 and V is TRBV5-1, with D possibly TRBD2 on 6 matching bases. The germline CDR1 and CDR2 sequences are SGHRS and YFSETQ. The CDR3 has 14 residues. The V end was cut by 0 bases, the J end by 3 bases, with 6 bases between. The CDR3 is CASSLGGDTGELFF. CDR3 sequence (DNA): TGCGCCAGCAGCTTGGGGGGGGACACCGGGGAGCTGTTTTTT.

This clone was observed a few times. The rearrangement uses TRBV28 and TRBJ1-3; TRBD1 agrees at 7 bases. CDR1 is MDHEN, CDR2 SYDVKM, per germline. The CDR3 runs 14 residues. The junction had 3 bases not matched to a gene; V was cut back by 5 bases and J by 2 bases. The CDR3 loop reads CASSPQGTGNTIYF. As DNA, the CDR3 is TGTGCCAGCAGTCCACAGGGGACTGGAAACACCATATATTTT.

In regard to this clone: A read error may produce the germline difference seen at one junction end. The CDR3 coding sequence is TGCGCGAGCAAGGGGGAAGGGACCTACAATGAGCAGTTCTTC. It encodes CASKGEGTYNEQFF. This sequence joins TRBV5-1 and TRBJ2-1, with TRBD1 as a possible D gene (6 bases). The CDR3 extends over 14 amino acids. The germline V gene encodes CDR1 SGHRS and CDR2 YFSETQ.

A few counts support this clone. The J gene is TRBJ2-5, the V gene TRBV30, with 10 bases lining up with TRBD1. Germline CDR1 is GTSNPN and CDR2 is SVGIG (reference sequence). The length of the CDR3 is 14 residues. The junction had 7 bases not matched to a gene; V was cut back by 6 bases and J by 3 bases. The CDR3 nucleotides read TGTGCCTGTTCATCCGGGACAGGGGAAGAGACCCAGTACTTC. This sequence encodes CACSSGTGEETQYF. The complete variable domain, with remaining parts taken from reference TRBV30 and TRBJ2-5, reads SQTIHQWPATLVQPVGSPLSLECTVEGTSNPNLYWYRQAAGRGLQLLFYSVGIGQISSEVPQNLSASRPQDRQFILSSKKLLLSDSGFYLCACSSGTGEETQYFGPGTRLLVL.

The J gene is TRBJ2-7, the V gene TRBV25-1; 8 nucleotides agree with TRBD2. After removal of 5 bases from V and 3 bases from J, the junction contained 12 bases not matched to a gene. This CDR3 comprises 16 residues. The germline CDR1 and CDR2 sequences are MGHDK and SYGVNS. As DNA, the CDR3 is TGTGCCAGCAGTAGCCGAAAGGGGCGGGGGGACTACGAGCAGTACTTC. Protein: CASSSRKGRGDYEQYF.

The CDR3 is CSVERSGGNTEAFF. The DNA for the CDR3 is TGCAGCGTTGAGCGGAGTGGCGGGAACACTGAAGCTTTCTTT. This sequence joins TRBV29-1 and TRBJ1-1, with D unresolved. The CDR3 sequence is 14 residues long. CDR1 and CDR2 from the germline V gene are SQVTM and ANQGSEA. The V gene lost 3 bases and the J gene lost 1 base, with 12 bases spanning the gap.

CDR3 sequence: CATSRKTIQAEAFF. The DNA of the CDR3 is TGTGCCACCAGCAGAAAGACAATTCAGGCTGAAGCTTTCTTT. The chain carries TRBV15 and TRBJ1-1; D ambiguous. Germline V gene lookup returns CDR1 LNHNV and CDR2 YYDKDF (reference sequence). V dropped 2 bases and J dropped 6 bases, with 13 bases sitting between them. The CDR3 sequence is 14 residues long.

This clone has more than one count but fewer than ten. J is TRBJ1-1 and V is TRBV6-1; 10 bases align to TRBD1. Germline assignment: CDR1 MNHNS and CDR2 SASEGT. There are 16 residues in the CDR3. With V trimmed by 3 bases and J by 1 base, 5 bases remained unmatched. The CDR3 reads CASSDLGDRGNTEAFF. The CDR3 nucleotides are TGTGCCAGCAGTGATTTAGGGGACAGGGGGAACACTGAAGCTTTCTTT.

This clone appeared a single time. The CDR3 nucleotides read TGCGCCAGCAGCCCCCCGGGGGAGACCCAGTACTTC. As protein: CASSPPGETQYF. This chain connects TRBV5-1 to TRBJ2-5; tentatively, D is TRBD2 (5 bases). The CDR3 totals 12 residues. The germline V gene has CDR1 SGHRS and CDR2 YFSETQ. With 4 bases removed from V and 5 bases from J, the gap between germline ends came to 9 bases.

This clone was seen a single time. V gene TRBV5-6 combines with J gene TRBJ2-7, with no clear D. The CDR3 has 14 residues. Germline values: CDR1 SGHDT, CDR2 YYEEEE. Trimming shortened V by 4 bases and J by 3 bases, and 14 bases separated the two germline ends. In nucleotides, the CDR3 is TGTGCCAGCAGCCCAACACCTCCGATCTACGAGCAGTACTTC. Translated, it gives CASSPTPPIYEQYF.

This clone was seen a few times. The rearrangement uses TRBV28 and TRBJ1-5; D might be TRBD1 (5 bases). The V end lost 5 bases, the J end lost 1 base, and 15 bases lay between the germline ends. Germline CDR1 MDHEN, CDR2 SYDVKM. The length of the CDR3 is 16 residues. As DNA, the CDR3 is TGTGCCAGCAGTCTCCCCCAGGGCACCAGCAATCAGCCCCAGCATTTT. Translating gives CASSLPQGTSNQPQHF.

DNA of the CDR3: TGTGCCAGCCGTGATGGAGGGGACAGGGGGCATGGCTACACCTTC. Translated, it gives CASRDGGDRGHGYTF. This chain links TRBV28 with TRBJ1-2; TRBD1 matches at 12 bases. The germline gives CDR1 MDHEN, CDR2 SYDVKM. The CDR3 has 15 residues. Germline trimming cut 8 bases from V and 6 bases from J; bases unmatched to any gene: 10.